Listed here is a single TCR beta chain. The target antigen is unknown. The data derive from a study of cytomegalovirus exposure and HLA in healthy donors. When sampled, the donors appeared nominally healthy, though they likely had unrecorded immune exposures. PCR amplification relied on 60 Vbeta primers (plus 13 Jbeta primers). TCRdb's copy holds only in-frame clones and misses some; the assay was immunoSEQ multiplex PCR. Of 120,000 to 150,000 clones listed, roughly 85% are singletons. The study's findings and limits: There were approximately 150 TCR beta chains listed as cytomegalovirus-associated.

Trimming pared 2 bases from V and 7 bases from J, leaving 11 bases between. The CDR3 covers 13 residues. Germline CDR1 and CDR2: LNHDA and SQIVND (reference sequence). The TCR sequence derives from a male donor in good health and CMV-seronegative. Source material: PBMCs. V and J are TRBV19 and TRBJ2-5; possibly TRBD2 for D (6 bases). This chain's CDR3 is CASSIRGFGTQYF. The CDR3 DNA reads TGTGCCAGTAGTATACGGGGGTTTGGGACCCAGTACTTC. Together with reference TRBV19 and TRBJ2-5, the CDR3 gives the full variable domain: DGGITQSPKYLFRKEGQNVTLSCEQNLNHDAMYWYRQDPGQGLRLIYYSQIVNDFQKGDIAEGYSVSREKKESFPLTVTSAQKNPTAFYLCASSIRGFGTQYFGPGTRLLVL.